This TCR beta chain was identified during a study of T cells in Graves' hyperthyroidism and ophthalmopathy. A few counts support this clonotype. It was RNA transcripts that yielded the amplified TCR beta CDR3 regions. Carried out on the TCR CDR3, a first-round RT-PCR used the HTBI primer set. TCRdb re-derived calls from the multiplex PCR reads in MiXCR, one entry per CDR3 protein. Among about 560,000 distinct CDR3 sequences listed, approximately 15% were seen once. Patients counted as stable if ophthalmopathy did not develop within 18 months. In patients aged 18 to 65, hyperthyroidism was newly diagnosed, with duration under 2 months. V shed 5 bases and J shed 10 bases, with 9 bases lying between them. CDR3 length equals 11 residues.

This chain connects TRBV12-3 or TRBV12-4 to TRBJ2-1; D is ambiguous. What was sequenced was blood. The receptor was isolated from a woman aged 18-35 years with Graves' hyperthyroidism. CDR3 in DNA: TGTGCCAGCAGTGTTGGGCAGGAGCAGTTCTTC. Amino acids: CASSVGQEQFF.